This T cell receptor beta chain was captured in a study of response to subunit inactivated influenza vaccine. Per germline, CDR1 DFQATT and CDR2 SNEGSKA (reference sequence). With 4 bases removed from V and 3 bases from J, the gap between germline ends came to 12 bases. The CDR3 covers 13 residues. TCRdb fed the RT-PCR reads into MiXCR, producing one record per CDR3 protein. Among about 540,000 distinct CDR3 sequences listed, roughly a quarter were seen once. These same records also appear under a second study, on T cells expressing NK-cell markers. That publication notes: A 5'RACE template switching approach incorporating UMIs was used to make TCR beta cDNA. An anti-gamma-delta TCR antibody confined sorting to alpha-beta TCR T cells across several of the experiments. Clones of NKG2C+ T cells that had expanded were of unclear HCMV specificity.

This specimen consisted of CD4+ T cells sorted from PBMCs, obtained 11 to 12 days after vaccination. This clonotype was obtained from a man aged 45-60 years who received an inactivated influenza vaccine. The J gene is TRBJ1-1, the V gene TRBV20-1; D call uncertain. CDR3 nucleotide sequence: TGCAGTGCTATCCGACGTGGGTACACTGAAGCTTTCTTT. Protein: CSAIRRGYTEAFF.